These 10 T cell receptor beta chains were all obtained from the same sample, sequenced in a study of blood T cell repertoires in COVID-19. Only in-frame clones appear in the TCRdb table, and some are missing; sequencing was by immunoSEQ multiplex PCR. The table records more than 110,000 clones, under 90% of them present only once. The sample was peripheral blood. Receptor source: an elderly woman in a cohort sampled during active or convalescent COVID-19.

This chain uses TRBV7-9 with TRBJ1-2; 7 nucleotides match TRBD1. V shed 5 bases, J shed 4 bases, and the junction held 10 bases outside the gene matches. This CDR3 has 15 residues. Germline CDR1 SEHNR, CDR2 FQNEAQ (reference sequence). CDR3: CASSPGGEVLYGYTF. DNA of the CDR3: TGTGCCAGCAGCCCAGGGGGAGAAGTCCTCTATGGCTACACCTTC.

The rearrangement joins TRBV4-1 to TRBJ1-5; the D gene is possibly TRBD1 (6 bases). In germline, CDR1 is MGHRA, CDR2 YSYEKL. Trimming removed 4 bases at V and 6 bases at J, with 22 bases between. The CDR3 has 17 amino acids. In DNA, the CDR3 is TGCGCCAGCAGCCCCCGGACAGAACCCCTGACCGGTCAGCCCCAGCATTTT. This codes for CASSPRTEPLTGQPQHF.

The genes are TRBV6-6 and TRBJ1-5, with D perhaps TRBD1 (5 bases). CDR3 length: 14 residues. CDR1 MNHNY and CDR2 SVGAGI come from the germline V gene (reference sequence). V shed 3 bases and J shed 5 bases, with 11 bases lying between them. The CDR3 reads CASSYGGVDQPQHF. The CDR3, as DNA: TGTGCCAGCAGTTATGGGGGGGTGGATCAGCCCCAGCATTTT.

This chain links TRBV29-1 with TRBJ1-1; TRBD1 is a possible D gene (5 bases). The germline V and J ends were trimmed by 7 bases and 1 base, with 10 bases remaining between them. The CDR3 spans 12 residues. Germline lookup yields CDR1 SQVTM and CDR2 ANQGSEA. CDR3 sequence reads: CSADRGNTEAFF. The CDR3 coding sequence is TGCAGCGCCGACAGAGGGAACACTGAAGCTTTCTTT.

In the case of this clone: Other DNA sequences in this sample translate to the same CDR3. This rearrangement joins TRBV18 to TRBJ1-1; TRBD1 matches at 9 bases. The CDR3 is 14 amino acids. Germline V lookup: CDR1 KGHSH, CDR2 LQKENI. The J segment lost 4 bases and the V segment lost 4 bases, leaving 4 bases of the junction unmatched. In DNA form, the CDR3 reads TGTGCCAGCTCACGGGACAGGGCTAGCACTGAAGCTTTCTTT. It translates to CASSRDRASTEAFF.

The chain employs TRBV3-1 (or the pseudogene TRBV3-2) and TRBJ2-7; TRBD1 matches at 8 bases. CDR1 and CDR2 (germline): LGHDT, YNNKEL (reference sequence). V lost 4 bases to trimming and J lost 1 base; unmatched junction nucleotides: 6. The CDR3 is 15 residues long. This chain's CDR3 is CASSRGQGGSYEQYF. In DNA form, the CDR3 reads TGTGCCAGCAGCCGAGGACAGGGTGGGTCCTACGAGCAGTACTTC.

The chain is built from TRBV7-9 and TRBJ2-1, with 9 bases fitting TRBD2. CDR3 size: 16 residues. Germline-derived CDR1 and CDR2 are SEHNR and FQNEAQ (reference sequence). With 4 bases clipped from V and 9 bases from J, the junction kept 13 bases outside the gene matches. CDR3 amino acids: CASSSWIGGGAGEQFF. CDR3 DNA sequence: TGTGCCAGCAGCTCCTGGATCGGCGGGGGGGCAGGTGAGCAGTTCTTC.

The V call is TRBV15, the J call TRBJ2-4; the match to TRBD2 covers 7 bases. From germline, CDR1 is LNHNV and CDR2 YYDKDF (reference sequence). The CDR3 has 17 residues. Germline trimming cut 3 bases from V and 7 bases from J; bases unmatched to any gene: 15. CDR3 nucleotide sequence: TGTGCCACCAGCAGGGCTGCCACTAGCGCGGGGGAGAACATTCAGTACTTC. Amino acid sequence: CATSRAATSAGENIQYF.

V and J are TRBV19 and TRBJ1-4, with 9 bases lining up with TRBD1. This CDR3 is built from 18 residues. V was pared by 3 bases and J by 3 bases, with 11 bases of the junction left unmatched. From germline, CDR1 is LNHDA and CDR2 SQIVND (reference sequence). CDR3 DNA: TGTGCCAGTAGTATCTTTCCGGGACAGGGACCGGCTAATGAAAAACTGTTTTTT. Translating it yields CASSIFPGQGPANEKLFF. Based on the CDR3 plus reference TRBV19 and TRBJ1-4, the full variable domain is DGGITQSPKYLFRKEGQNVTLSCEQNLNHDAMYWYRQDPGQGLRLIYYSQIVNDFQKGDIAEGYSVSREKKESFPLTVTSAQKNPTAFYLCASSIFPGQGPANEKLFFGSGTQLSVL.

The chain is built from TRBV6-1 and TRBJ2-7, with a tentative D call TRBD1 (6 bases). There are 14 residues in the CDR3. Germline V gene data show CDR1 as MNHNS and CDR2 as SASEGT. V lost 2 bases to trimming and J lost 2 bases, with 10 bases between them. CDR3 in amino acids: CASSENRAPYEQYF. The CDR3 nucleotides read TGTGCCAGCAGTGAAAACAGGGCCCCCTACGAGCAGTACTTC.